The entry that follows covers one T cell receptor (beta chain) sequence. Its antigen is currently unknown. Profiling relied on immunoSEQ multiplex PCR, and the TCRdb table lists in-frame clones only, not all of them. The data contain 300,000 to 400,000 clones, 80% to 90% of them seen just once; the ten biggest clones take up around 3.7%. Described treatment: 19 received Ad26.COV2.S at low or high dose, single or two shots; five or six received placebo; per-sample allocation not given. Vaccine and placebo recipients were sampled on day 63 after the first injection. The data belong to a study of Ad26.COV2.S vaccination and SARS-CoV-2 variants. General study findings and limits: Spike-specific TCR breadth was greater in vaccine than placebo recipients.

CDR1 is GTSNPN, CDR2 SVGIG, per germline (reference sequence). V dropped 1 base and J dropped 6 bases, with 21 bases sitting between them. The CDR3 has 16 amino acids. The specimen was peripheral blood, collected in a trial of Ad26.COV2.S vaccine versus placebo. This TCR was recovered from a person aged 18-60 years who received the Ad26.COV2.S COVID-19 vaccine or a placebo. This chain joins TRBV30 and TRBJ1-1; weak D call: TRBD1 (6 bases). The CDR3 reads CAWSALDSGTQPEAFF. CDR3 bases: TGTGCCTGGAGTGCCCTCGATAGCGGGACACAGCCTGAAGCTTTCTTT.